This T cell receptor (beta chain) is drawn from a study of blood T cells in healthy people across ages. Concerning this clonotype itself: Its cognate antigen is unknown.

The study's findings and limits: Investigators viewed diversity estimates from one million T cells as underestimates, the study reported.

A J-beta primer mix and a sample-barcoded 5' primer were used in a second PCR of about 7 to 12 cycles. TCRdb processed the 5' RACE reads anew with MiXCR; each CDR3 protein has one entry. The sample holds 1.5 million to 2 million distinct CDR3 sequences; about 50% are singletons and the top ten take more than 2%. Donors ranged from about 6 to 90 years old and were healthy Caucasians in Russia. Every donor contributed about 10 milliliters of peripheral blood by blood draw. V gave up 2 bases and J gave up 4 bases; unmatched junction bases: 8. The CDR3 spans 17 residues. The germline CDR1 and CDR2 sequences are MNHEY and SVGAGI.

The sequenced sample was blood. The chain couples TRBV6-5 to TRBJ2-3; 11 bases match TRBD2. This sequence was found in a woman aged 35 to 49 in good health. In nucleotides, the CDR3 is TGTGCCAGCAGTTACCGTAGCGGGAGGGTAGCCTCAGATACGCAGTATTTT. It yields the protein CASSYRSGRVASDTQYF.